Listed below are T cell receptor beta chains from one sample, sequenced in a study of blood T cell repertoires in COVID-19. Data came from immunoSEQ multiplex PCR; TCRdb stores just in-frame clones and leaves some out. This sample has roughly 250,000 clones; 87% occur once, and the top ten carry roughly 7.8%. Sequencing was performed on peripheral blood. These receptors were collected from a man aged 55 to 70 who had recovered from COVID-19. The CDR3 runs from the conserved cysteine through the conserved F or W. The D gene is left open where the match is weak. Clone size, where shown, is once, few, many, or a class for clones that have expanded.

len,d_gene,abundance,v_gene,j_gene,CDR3aa,CDR3nt
15,TRBD2,.,TRBV28,TRBJ2-3,CASTRGGAQGDTQYF,TGTGCCAGCACCCGGGGGGGGGCTCAAGGAGATACGCAGTATTTT
12,.,.,TRBV2,TRBJ1-5,CASKGGNQPQHF,TGTGCCAGCAAGGGGGGGAATCAGCCCCAGCATTTT
20,TRBD1,many,TRBV19,TRBJ1-2,CASSIISLGQGSLRSYGYTF,TGTGCCAGTAGTATTATCAGTTTGGGACAGGGATCCCTAAGGTCCTATGGCTACACCTTC
18,TRBD2,.,TRBV4-1,TRBJ2-3,CASSQEVAGGPGTDTQYF,TGCGCCAGCAGCCAAGAGGTAGCGGGGGGGCCCGGCACAGATACGCAGTATTTT
11,.,once,TRBV3-1/TRBV3-2,TRBJ1-2,CASSPGYGYTF,TGTGCCAGCAGCCCCGGCTATGGCTACACCTTC
15,.,.,TRBV21-1,TRBJ1-1,CASSIQPGQNTEAFF,TGTGCCAGCAGCATTCAACCGGGACAGAACACTGAAGCTTTCTTT
11,.,few,TRBV20-1,TRBJ2-7,CSAEAVYEQYF,TGCAGTGCCGAAGCGGTTTACGAGCAGTACTTC
15,.,few,TRBV7-9,TRBJ2-2,CASSPAAGITGELFF,TGTGCCAGCAGCCCGGCGGCAGGGATCACCGGGGAGCTGTTTTTT
17,TRBD1,.,TRBV4-2,TRBJ1-4,CASSQDSPGGNDEKLFF,TGTGCCAGCAGCCAAGATTCCCCAGGGGGTAACGATGAAAAACTGTTTTTT
15,.,once,TRBV3-1/TRBV3-2,TRBJ1-5,CASSQAQGGNQPQHF,TGTGCCAGCAGCCAGGCACAAGGGGGCAATCAGCCCCAGCATTTT
14,.,few,TRBV5-1,TRBJ2-2,CASSWGRAGGELFF,TGCGCCAGCAGTTGGGGGCGCGCGGGCGGGGAGCTGTTTTTT
14,.,.,TRBV6-6,TRBJ1-5,CASSYISFNQPQHF,TGTGCCAGCAGTTACATTTCTTTCAATCAGCCCCAGCATTTT
14,.,.,TRBV5-4,TRBJ1-5,CASSSWGGRQPQHF,TGTGCCAGCAGCTCATGGGGGGGGCGGCAGCCCCAGCATTTT
15,TRBD2,.,TRBV9,TRBJ2-1,CASSASGGSYNEQFF,TGTGCCAGCAGCGCCTCGGGGGGGTCCTACAATGAGCAGTTCTTC
14,.,.,TRBV15,TRBJ1-1,CATSRGNWNTEAFF,TGTGCCACCAGCAGAGGTAACTGGAACACTGAAGCTTTCTTT
15,TRBD1,.,TRBV5-1,TRBJ2-7,CASSSQGASSYEQYF,TGCGCCAGCAGCTCGCAGGGGGCGAGCTCCTACGAGCAGTACTTC
14,.,.,TRBV12-5,TRBJ1-4,CASGFGGSNEKLFF,TGTGCTAGTGGTTTTGGCGGGTCTAATGAAAAACTGTTTTTT
15,TRBD1,.,TRBV3-1/TRBV3-2,TRBJ2-2,CASSQADRRTGELFF,TGTGCCAGCAGCCAAGCGGACAGGCGCACCGGGGAGCTGTTTTTT
15,TRBD1,.,TRBV11-1,TRBJ1-2,CASSSRQGTDDGYTF,TGTGCCAGCAGCTCCAGACAGGGGACGGACGATGGCTACACCTTC
15,TRBD1,.,TRBV6-5,TRBJ1-2,CASNQRYRGVYGYTF,TGTGCCAGCAATCAACGATACAGGGGGGTCTATGGCTACACCTTC
15,TRBD2,.,TRBV10-1,TRBJ2-3,CASSGLAGLTDTQYF,TGCGCCAGCAGTGGACTAGCGGGGCTCACAGATACGCAGTATTTT
14,TRBD1,.,TRBV6-6,TRBJ2-7,CASIRQGPPGEQYF,TGTGCCAGCATCCGACAGGGCCCACCGGGGGAGCAGTACTTC
13,TRBD1,once,TRBV5-1,TRBJ1-2,CASSPQGDYGYTF,TGCGCCAGCAGCCCACAGGGGGACTATGGCTACACCTTC
15,.,.,TRBV5-4,TRBJ2-2,CASSFFTGNTGELFF,TGTGCCAGCAGCTTTTTTACAGGGAACACCGGGGAGCTGTTTTTT
16,TRBD2,.,TRBV7-9,TRBJ2-1,CASSILAGSSYNEQFF,TGTGCCAGCAGCATCCTAGCGGGGAGCTCCTACAATGAGCAGTTCTTC
13,.,.,TRBV12-3/TRBV12-4,TRBJ1-2,CASTLSRWYGYTF,TGTGCCAGCACCCTTAGTCGGTGGTATGGCTACACCTTC
14,TRBD1,.,TRBV6-5,TRBJ1-2,CASSYSRGQGGYTF,TGTGCCAGCAGTTACTCGAGGGGACAGGGAGGCTACACCTTC
18,.,.,TRBV5-1,TRBJ1-6,CASSSRSGENLIQPPLHF,TGCGCCAGCAGCTCACGATCGGGGGAGAACCTAATTCAGCCACCCCTCCACTTT
13,TRBD2,.,TRBV12-3/TRBV12-4,TRBJ2-2,CASSFGGDGELFF,TGTGCCAGCAGTTTTGGGGGGGACGGGGAGCTGTTTTTT
15,.,.,TRBV9,TRBJ1-1,CASSVVPVPNTEAFF,TGTGCCAGCAGCGTAGTGCCGGTGCCGAACACTGAAGCTTTCTTT
14,.,.,TRBV6-4,TRBJ2-1,CASSDRQGNNEQFF,TGTGCCAGCAGTGACCGGCAGGGTAACAATGAGCAGTTCTTC
16,TRBD1,.,TRBV5-1,TRBJ2-1,CASSLGGQGPYNEQFF,TGCGCCAGCAGCTTAGGCGGACAGGGCCCCTACAATGAGCAGTTCTTC
10,.,.,TRBV20-1,TRBJ1-2,CSAQNYGYTF,TGCAGTGCTCAAAACTATGGCTACACCTTC
15,.,.,TRBV6-5,TRBJ1-1,CASSYDRLRNTEAFF,TGTGCCAGCAGTTACGACAGATTAAGGAACACTGAAGCTTTCTTT
17,TRBD1,.,TRBV6-4,TRBJ1-4,CASSEQGTGEANEKLFF,TGTGCCAGCAGTGAGCAGGGGACAGGGGAAGCTAATGAAAAACTGTTTTTT
15,TRBD2,.,TRBV10-2,TRBJ2-1,CASSDGTSLANEQFF,TGCGCCAGCAGTGACGGGACTAGCTTAGCCAATGAGCAGTTCTTC
16,TRBD1,.,TRBV18,TRBJ2-7,CASSPPTWDRGYEQYF,TGTGCCAGCTCACCACCGACTTGGGACAGGGGCTACGAGCAGTACTTC
15,TRBD1,.,TRBV19,TRBJ2-1,CASSIGQGASDEQFF,TGTGCCAGTAGTATAGGACAGGGGGCTAGCGATGAGCAGTTCTTC
12,.,.,TRBV29-1,TRBJ2-3,CSAYRDTDTQYF,TGCAGCGCCTACAGGGATACAGATACGCAGTATTTT
14,TRBD1,.,TRBV30,TRBJ2-1,CAWKGQGFSPLQFF,TGTGCCTGGAAAGGACAGGGTTTCTCCCCCCTCCAGTTCTTC
14,TRBD2,.,TRBV3-1/TRBV3-2,TRBJ2-5,CASSHGAGGETQYF,TGTGCCAGCAGCCATGGGGCCGGGGGGGAGACCCAGTACTTC
14,.,.,TRBV11-2,TRBJ2-1,CASSLLTGHNEQFF,TGTGCCAGCAGCTTGCTGACTGGTCACAATGAGCAGTTCTTC
16,TRBD1,.,TRBV5-1,TRBJ2-5,CASRFPLAGGGETQYF,TGCGCCAGCAGATTTCCCCTAGCAGGGGGCGGAGAGACCCAGTACTTC
14,.,.,TRBV18,TRBJ1-6,CASSPKDTDSPLHF,TGTGCCAGCTCACCAAAGGACACAGACTCACCCCTCCACTTT
17,.,.,TRBV11-2,TRBJ2-2,CASSPTISSGVTGELFF,TGTGCCAGCAGCCCGACCATTAGTTCAGGGGTCACCGGGGAGCTGTTTTTT
15,.,.,TRBV25-1,TRBJ1-2,CASSEPGPRGDGYTF,TGTGCCAGCAGTGAACCCGGCCCCAGGGGTGATGGCTACACCTTC
14,TRBD2,.,TRBV19,TRBJ2-2,CASSASGGTGELFF,TGTGCCAGTAGTGCTAGCGGGGGTACCGGGGAGCTGTTTTTT